The 31 T cell receptor beta chains reported below all come from one sample, sequenced in a study of blood T cell repertoires in COVID-19. Using immunoSEQ multiplex PCR, the repertoire was profiled, and TCRdb retains in-frame clones only, with some absent. The sample lists roughly 230,000 clones; about four fifths were seen once. The sample taken for sequencing was peripheral blood. Every receptor here comes from a man aged 50 to 60 with active or convalescent COVID-19.

The V gene is TRBV18, the J gene TRBJ2-3, with 9 nucleotides matching TRBD1. This CDR3 has 14 amino acids. V dropped 5 bases and J dropped 4; count of bases not matched to a gene: 4. The V gene's germline CDR1 is KGHSH and CDR2 LQKENI. CDR3 in amino acids: CASSLWTGADTQYF. For the CDR3, the DNA is TGTGCCAGCTCATTGTGGACAGGGGCAGATACGCAGTATTTT.

The chain combines TRBV19 with TRBJ1-4; unclear D gene. V lost 7 bases, J lost 4 bases, and 13 bases lay in between. The CDR3 is 14 residues long. Germline CDR1 and CDR2: LNHDA and SQIVND (reference sequence). CDR3 residues: CASNRRESNEKLFF. In DNA, the CDR3 is TGTGCCAGTAATCGGAGGGAAAGTAATGAAAAACTGTTTTTT. The entire variable domain, with the rest obtained from reference TRBV19 and TRBJ1-4, is as follows: DGGITQSPKYLFRKEGQNVTLSCEQNLNHDAMYWYRQDPGQGLRLIYYSQIVNDFQKGDIAEGYSVSREKKESFPLTVTSAQKNPTAFYLCASNRRESNEKLFFGSGTQLSVL.

This clone was detected only once. The rearrangement links TRBV3-1 (or the pseudogene TRBV3-2) to TRBJ2-2; 11 bases agree with TRBD1. This CDR3 contains 17 residues. The ends lost 3 bases at V and 6 bases at J; junction bases unmatched: 9. Germline V CDR1 and CDR2: LGHDT, YNNKEL (reference sequence). The CDR3 reads CASSQHSGTGGAGELFF. The CDR3 nucleotides read TGTGCCAGCAGCCAGCACTCCGGGACAGGGGGGGCCGGGGAGCTGTTTTTT.

CDR3 DNA: TGTGCCACCAGCAGACCCTCGGGGGGGGACAACGAGCAGTACTTC. Protein sequence: CATSRPSGGDNEQYF. This sequence joins TRBV15 and TRBJ2-7; TRBD2 aligns across 8 bases. Trimming at V came to 2 bases and at J to 5 bases, leaving 8 bases not matched to a gene. The CDR3 has 15 amino acids. Germline assignment: CDR1 LNHNV and CDR2 YYDKDF (reference sequence).

This clone came up a few times. This rearrangement joins TRBV4-1 to TRBJ2-1; 8 bases align to TRBD1. CDR1 and CDR2 from the germline V gene are MGHRA and YSYEKL. Unmatched junction bases numbered 6, after V lost 1 base and J lost 7 bases. This CDR3 contains 15 residues. The CDR3 loop reads CASSQVQGAWNEQFF. The CDR3 region has the DNA TGCGCCAGCAGCCAAGTCCAGGGGGCCTGGAATGAGCAGTTCTTC.

This rearrangement joins TRBV3-1 (or the pseudogene TRBV3-2) to TRBJ1-6; D is ambiguous. The CDR3 runs to 17 residues. CDR1 is LGHDT and CDR2 is YNNKEL in the germline V gene (reference sequence). V was clipped by 0 bases and J by 0 bases, with 9 bases between them. For the CDR3, the DNA is TGTGCCAGCAGCCAAGATCCCGCCAGCTCCTATAATTCACCCCTCCACTTT. This codes for CASSQDPASSYNSPLHF.

The V call is TRBV5-1, the J call TRBJ2-1; 10 bases line up with TRBD2. Trimming took 1 base from V and 12 from J; bases not matched to a gene: 7. CDR3 length equals 14 residues. Per the germline V gene, CDR1 is SGHRS and CDR2 is YFSETQ. The CDR3: CASSLTSGAGVQFF. CDR3 bases: TGCGCCAGCAGCTTGACTAGCGGGGCGGGCGTGCAGTTCTTC.

The chain links TRBV5-6 to TRBJ2-3, with TRBD2 matching over 8 bases. V gave up 4 bases and J gave up 4 bases; unmatched junction bases: 11. This CDR3 region has 16 residues. CDR1 and CDR2 (germline): SGHDT, YYEEEE. The CDR3 sequence: CASSPNPGRGADTQYF. CDR3 bases: TGTGCCAGCAGCCCCAACCCGGGGCGGGGGGCAGATACGCAGTATTTT.

The chain has TRBV13 and TRBJ2-1, with 11 bases that match TRBD1. This CDR3 spans 17 amino acids. V shed 5 bases and J 0 bases; nucleotides not matched to a gene: 6. The germline V gene encodes CDR1 PRHDT and CDR2 FYEKMQ (reference sequence). The DNA of the CDR3 is TGTGCCAGCAGCCCCGGGACAGGGGGAAGCTCCTACAATGAGCAGTTCTTC. It specifies CASSPGTGGSSYNEQFF.

DNA for the CDR3: TGTGCCAGCAGTCTATCCGGGGTCGAGCAGTACTTC. The encoded protein is CASSLSGVEQYF. The rearrangement links TRBV12-3 or TRBV12-4 to TRBJ2-7, with D perhaps TRBD2 (5 bases). With 5 bases removed from V and 6 bases from J, the gap between germline ends came to 11 bases. The CDR3 length is 12 residues.

The rearrangement links TRBV7-8 to TRBJ2-3, with 8 bases that match TRBD2. V trimming: 4 bases; J trimming: 4 bases; junction bases outside the gene matches: 4. Germline V gene lookup returns CDR1 SGHVS and CDR2 FQNEAQ. The CDR3 is made up of 14 amino acids. CDR3 nucleotides: TGTGCCAGCAGCTACAGCGGGGGAGCAGATACGCAGTATTTT. The encoded protein is CASSYSGGADTQYF.

V is TRBV6-2 or TRBV6-3 and J is TRBJ2-6, with D possibly TRBD1 on 6 matching bases. Trimming left V 6 bases short and J 2 bases short, with 8 bases between. Germline CDR1 MNHEY, CDR2 SVGEGT. The CDR3 runs to 14 residues. The CDR3: CASSRGTGANVLTF. The CDR3, as DNA: TGTGCCAGCAGCAGGGGAACTGGGGCCAACGTCCTGACTTTC.

This clone has only one observation. One end of the junction is discordant with germline, which a read error may explain. This sample also contains other DNA sequences that code for the same CDR3. DNA of the CDR3: TGTGCCAGCAGCCAGGCAGGGGGCAACCAGCCCCAGCATTTT. The encoded protein is CASSQAGGNQPQHF. The chain carries TRBV14 and TRBJ1-5; 8 positions agree with TRBD1. This CDR3 has 14 residues. The germline gives CDR1 SGHDN, CDR2 FVKESK.

This chain uses TRBV12-3 or TRBV12-4 with TRBJ2-2, with 8 bases identical to TRBD1. V shed 6 bases, J shed 6 bases, and the junction held 0 bases outside the gene matches. The CDR3 has 12 amino acids. CDR3 loop: CASRQGAGELFF. The CDR3 DNA sequence: TGTGCCAGCAGACAGGGGGCCGGGGAGCTGTTTTTT.

This clone showed up just once. This chain connects TRBV5-1 to TRBJ1-1; the D gene is possibly TRBD1 (5 bases). The germline CDR1 and CDR2 sequences are SGHRS and YFSETQ. The CDR3 consists of 14 residues. V was trimmed by 4 bases and J by 1 base, leaving 11 bases between them. CDR3 sequence reads: CASSPRAQNTEAFF. For the CDR3, the DNA is TGCGCCAGCAGCCCCAGGGCACAGAACACTGAAGCTTTCTTT.

This chain joins TRBV10-3 and TRBJ1-1, with TRBD1 as a possible D gene (6 bases). CDR3 length: 14 residues. CDR1 is ENHRY and CDR2 is SYGVKD in the germline V gene. Trimming took 4 bases from V and 4 from J, leaving 13 bases between them. Here the CDR3 DNA reads TGTGCCATCAGTGTAACGGGGGGCGGCACTGAAGCTTTCTTT. Its protein product is CAISVTGGGTEAFF.

This clone was detected a few times. The chain couples TRBV5-1 to TRBJ2-1; tentative D call: TRBD1 (6 bases). V lost 4 bases, J lost 6 bases, and 11 bases lay in between. The CDR3 has 13 amino acids. Germline assignment: CDR1 SGHRS and CDR2 YFSETQ. CDR3 residues: CASSVDRPNEQFF. In DNA, the CDR3 is TGCGCCAGCAGCGTAGACAGGCCCAATGAGCAGTTCTTC.

This sequence joins TRBV3-1 (or the pseudogene TRBV3-2) and TRBJ2-3; 7 bases align to TRBD2. Unmatched junction bases numbered 9, after V lost 1 base and J lost 2 bases. CDR3 length equals 17 residues. Germline V gene sequence: CDR1 LGHDT, CDR2 YNNKEL (reference sequence). The CDR3: CASSQAAGDLHTDTQYF. Here the CDR3 DNA reads TGTGCCAGCAGCCAAGCCGCGGGAGATTTACACACAGATACGCAGTATTTT.

This sequence joins TRBV6-6 and TRBJ1-4, with 9 bases aligning to TRBD1. V gave up 4 bases and J gave up 5 bases; unmatched junction bases: 5. The CDR3 is 15 residues long. The germline V gene encodes CDR1 MNHNY and CDR2 SVGAGI (reference sequence). Here the CDR3 DNA reads TGTGCCAGCAGTTCATCCGGGACAGGGAATGAAAAACTGTTTTTT. Protein product: CASSSSGTGNEKLFF.

The chain joins TRBV3-1 (or the pseudogene TRBV3-2) to TRBJ1-1; the D gene is possibly TRBD1 (5 bases). The CDR3 is 15 amino acids. Trimming left V 3 bases short and J 1 base short, with 12 bases between. The germline V gene has CDR1 LGHDT and CDR2 YNNKEL (reference sequence). DNA for the CDR3: TGTGCCAGCAGCCATCCTACGCAGGGGAACACTGAAGCTTTCTTT. Translated, it gives CASSHPTQGNTEAFF.

The rearrangement joins TRBV6-4 to TRBJ2-7, with a possible D match to TRBD2 (8 bases). V dropped 9 bases and J dropped 6 bases, with 24 bases sitting between them. Germline V gene sequence: CDR1 MRHNA, CDR2 SNTAGT. This CDR3 contains 15 residues. The CDR3 DNA follows: TGTGCCAGGACCGGGGGGGGACAGACGGCTGGCGAGCAGTACTTC. This sequence encodes CARTGGGQTAGEQYF.

This chain connects TRBV19 to TRBJ1-4; D may be TRBD1 (6 bases). There are 16 residues in the CDR3. CDR1 LNHDA and CDR2 SQIVND come from the germline V gene (reference sequence). V lost 5 bases and J 8 bases, leaving 21 bases between the germline ends. In nucleotides, the CDR3 is TGTGCCAGTAGTCCAAGAGGACAGACCCTTTTCGAAAAACTGTTTTTT. Its translation is CASSPRGQTLFEKLFF. Full variable domain (remainder filled in from reference TRBV19 and TRBJ1-4): DGGITQSPKYLFRKEGQNVTLSCEQNLNHDAMYWYRQDPGQGLRLIYYSQIVNDFQKGDIAEGYSVSREKKESFPLTVTSAQKNPTAFYLCASSPRGQTLFEKLFFGSGTQLSVL.

The genes are TRBV30 and TRBJ1-2; possible D gene TRBD1, 5 bases. V was cut by 7 bases and J by 4 bases, with 13 bases left in between. Germline V lookup: CDR1 GTSNPN, CDR2 SVGIG (reference sequence). The CDR3 runs 12 residues. The CDR3 loop reads CAYPRGSYGYTF. The CDR3 region has the DNA TGTGCCTATCCGCGGGGGTCCTATGGCTACACCTTC.

This clone was seen only once. This chain uses TRBV5-4 with TRBJ1-3; TRBD1 matches at 9 bases. J lost 4 bases, V lost 4 bases, and 6 bases had no gene match. The CDR3 is 15 residues long. Germline loops: CDR1 SGHNT, CDR2 YYREEE (reference sequence). Here the CDR3 reads CASSPRTGGGNTIYF. The CDR3 DNA follows: TGTGCCAGCAGCCCAAGAACAGGGGGCGGAAACACCATATATTTT.

This clone was detected once. The rearrangement links TRBV18 to TRBJ2-7; 11 nucleotides align to TRBD1. Germline values: CDR1 KGHSH, CDR2 LQKENI. With V trimmed by 5 bases and J by 6 bases, 6 bases remained unmatched. The CDR3 length is 14 residues. The DNA for the CDR3 is TGTGCCAGCTCAGCCGGACAGGGGGCCATCGAGCAGTACTTC. Residues: CASSAGQGAIEQYF.

V usage is TRBV5-6 and J usage is TRBJ1-3; 7 bases agree with TRBD1. V was pared by 5 bases and J by 0 bases, with 5 bases of the junction left unmatched. Germline CDR1 reads SGHDT; CDR2 reads YYEEEE. The CDR3 is 15 amino acids. In nucleotides, the CDR3 is TGTGCCAGCAGGCTGACAGGGATCTCTGGAAACACCATATATTTT. Translation: CASRLTGISGNTIYF.

Turning to this clone: The sample contains more than one DNA sequence encoding this CDR3. The V gene is TRBV6-5, the J gene TRBJ1-5; D is possibly TRBD1 (5 bases). The CDR3 has 13 amino acids. Trimming shortened V by 5 bases and J by 0 bases, and 5 bases separated the two germline ends. CDR1 and CDR2 (germline): MNHEY, SVGAGI. The CDR3 region is CASSRGSNQPQHF. CDR3 nucleotides: TGTGCCAGCAGTAGGGGTAGCAATCAGCCCCAGCATTTT.

V gene TRBV29-1 combines with J gene TRBJ2-1; 12 nucleotides line up with TRBD1. This CDR3 contains 14 residues. Germline-derived CDR1 and CDR2 are SQVTM and ANQGSEA. With V trimmed by 7 bases and J by 7 bases, 8 bases remained unmatched. CDR3: CSGSGTGGVNEQFF. CDR3 nucleotide sequence: TGCAGCGGTTCCGGGACAGGGGGCGTTAATGAGCAGTTCTTC.

Only one count was recorded for this clone. The V gene is TRBV6-2 or TRBV6-3, the J gene TRBJ2-7; TRBD2 agrees at 13 bases. The CDR3 contains 16 residues. CDR1 and CDR2 from the germline V gene are MNHEY and SVGEGT. V lost 5 bases and J lost 4; bases outside the gene matches: 8. For the CDR3, the DNA is TGTGCCAGCAGTGCCGGACTAGCGGGGGCCCTATACGAGCAGTACTTC. It is translated as CASSAGLAGALYEQYF.

V usage is TRBV3-1 (or the pseudogene TRBV3-2) and J usage is TRBJ2-3; 13 bases fit TRBD2. The CDR3 sequence is 21 residues long. CDR1 is LGHDT, CDR2 YNNKEL, per germline (reference sequence). The V segment lost 0 bases and the J segment 6 bases; nucleotides outside the gene matches: 18. This CDR3 reads CASSQDGLAGAFSPLDDTQYF. The DNA of the CDR3 is TGTGCCAGCAGCCAAGATGGACTAGCGGGGGCCTTTTCTCCCCTAGATGATACGCAGTATTTT.

The chain carries TRBV7-2 and TRBJ1-1, with 7 bases matching TRBD1. V dropped 1 base and J dropped 3; count of bases not matched to a gene: 5. The CDR3 is 15 amino acids. CDR1 is SGHTA and CDR2 is FQGNSA in the germline V gene. This chain's CDR3 is CASSLETGEHTEAFF. CDR3 sequence (DNA): TGTGCCAGCAGCTTAGAAACAGGGGAGCACACTGAAGCTTTCTTT.